This entry lists 16 T cell receptor beta chains sequenced from one sample in a study of cytomegalovirus exposure and HLA in healthy donors. PCR amplification relied on 60 Vbeta primers (plus 13 Jbeta primers). TCRdb keeps only in-frame clones here, not all; method: immunoSEQ multiplex PCR. The sample records approximately 76,000 clones, around three quarters being singletons. Material for sequencing was PBMCs. The origin of the receptors is a young man in good health and CMV-seronegative.

The rearrangement links TRBV7-8 to TRBJ1-1; D remains unclear. The CDR3 consists of 14 residues. Trimming stripped 2 bases from V and 2 bases from J, with 9 bases between. Germline values: CDR1 SGHVS, CDR2 FQNEAQ. Here the CDR3 reads CASSLWEENTEAFF. The CDR3 DNA sequence: TGTGCCAGCAGCTTATGGGAGGAAAACACTGAAGCTTTCTTT. The full variable domain, completed using reference TRBV7-8 and TRBJ1-1, is GAGVSQSPRYKVAKRGQDVALRCDPISGHVSLFWYQQALGQGPEFLTYFQNEAQLDKSGLPSDRFFAERPEGSVSTLKIQRTQQEDSAVYLCASSLWEENTEAFFGQGTRLTVV.

The chain employs TRBV2 and TRBJ2-3; D is undetermined. Germline V gives CDR1 SNHLY, CDR2 FYNNEI. The CDR3 has 12 amino acids. The germline V and J ends were trimmed by 11 bases and 0 bases, with 9 bases remaining between them. CDR3 loop: CAAALSTDTQYF. CDR3 in DNA: TGTGCCGCCGCGCTGAGCACAGATACGCAGTATTTT.

The chain joins TRBV5-4 to TRBJ1-2; D possibly corresponds to TRBD1 (5 bases). The V end lost 1 base, the J end lost 4 bases, and 23 bases lay between the germline ends. Germline V gene sequence: CDR1 SGHNT, CDR2 YYREEE (reference sequence). The CDR3 covers 18 residues. The CDR3 region has the DNA TGTGCCAGCAGCTTGATGGCTATCATGGGGGGAAGGGGCTATGGCTACACCTTC. Its translation is CASSLMAIMGGRGYGYTF.

This clone has a single count. The chain has TRBV13 and TRBJ1-2; 8 nucleotides align to TRBD1. V shed 1 base and J 2 bases; nucleotides not matched to a gene: 9. The CDR3 loop spans 17 amino acids. CDR1 PRHDT and CDR2 FYEKMQ come from the germline V gene (reference sequence). The CDR3 coding sequence is TGTGCCAGCAGCTTAGAAAATTGGACAGGGATCAACTATGGCTACACCTTC. Amino acid sequence: CASSLENWTGINYGYTF.

This clone was observed a single time. The rearrangement links TRBV5-4 to TRBJ2-3; D possibly corresponds to TRBD2 (6 bases). The CDR3 totals 15 residues. V was clipped by 0 bases and J by 6 bases, with 14 bases between them. The germline gives CDR1 SGHNT, CDR2 YYREEE (reference sequence). The CDR3 DNA follows: TGTGCCAGCAGCTTGGCTAGCGCATCTAGGGATACGCAGTATTTT. It translates to CASSLASASRDTQYF. Combining the CDR3 with reference TRBV5-4 and TRBJ2-3 gives the whole variable domain ETGVTQSPTHLIKTRGQQVTLRCSSQSGHNTVSWYQQALGQGPQFIFQYYREEENGRGNFPPRFSGLQFPNYSSELNVNALELDDSALYLCASSLASASRDTQYFGPGTRLTVL.

V usage is TRBV5-6 and J usage is TRBJ1-3; D remains ambiguous. The CDR3 totals 16 residues. CDR1 and CDR2 from the germline V gene are SGHDT and YYEEEE. The ends were cut back, 2 bases at V and 0 bases at J, with 12 bases in the middle. The CDR3 DNA sequence: TGTGCCAGCAGCTTTCGCCTCCTCGGCTCTGGAAACACCATATATTTT. Its protein is CASSFRLLGSGNTIYF.

The chain couples TRBV6-5 to TRBJ2-4; the match to TRBD1 covers 9 bases. CDR3 length equals 12 residues. The trim removed 6 bases at V and 12 bases at J, leaving 6 bases unmatched. The germline V gene has CDR1 MNHEY and CDR2 SVGAGI. CDR3 protein: CASRTGGAGQYF. For the CDR3, the DNA is TGTGCCAGCAGAACAGGGGGCGCGGGTCAGTACTTC.

The chain employs TRBV25-1 and TRBJ1-2; no clear D. V lost 3 bases to trimming and J lost 3 bases, with 8 bases between them. Germline V CDR1 and CDR2: MGHDK, SYGVNS. This CDR3 is built from 13 residues. The CDR3 DNA reads TGTGCCAGCAGTGACAGCGCTTACTATGGCTACACCTTC. This sequence encodes CASSDSAYYGYTF.

This chain connects TRBV6-1 to TRBJ1-5, with D unclear. This CDR3 has 13 residues. Trimming took off 6 bases at V and 5 bases at J, with 11 bases between the two ends. Germline loops: CDR1 MNHNS, CDR2 SASEGT. The CDR3 spells CASRDSAHQPQHF. Written as DNA, the CDR3 is TGTGCCAGCAGAGACTCAGCGCATCAGCCCCAGCATTTT.

J is TRBJ1-5 and V is TRBV6-1, with a tentative D call TRBD1 (6 bases). Trimming shortened V by 6 bases and J by 6 bases, and 12 bases separated the two germline ends. The CDR3 is made up of 13 amino acids. CDR1 and CDR2 (germline): MNHNS, SASEGT. CDR3 nucleotides: TGTGCCAGCAGCCCACAGGGCACTCAGCCCCAGCATTTT. Residues: CASSPQGTQPQHF.

Here the CDR3 DNA reads TGTGCCACCAGCCCGCGGTTCTCTGGAAACACCATATATTTT. Its protein product is CATSPRFSGNTIYF. The chain couples TRBV15 to TRBJ1-3; D is uncertain. The germline gives CDR1 LNHNV, CDR2 YYDKDF (reference sequence). The germline V and J ends were trimmed by 5 bases and 0 bases, with 8 bases remaining between them. This CDR3 comprises 14 residues.

The V call is TRBV7-2, the J call TRBJ2-7; 14 bases map to TRBD2. The V gene's germline CDR1 is SGHTA and CDR2 FQGNSA. V shed 8 bases and J 2 bases; nucleotides not matched to a gene: 5. This CDR3 is built from 15 residues. The CDR3, as DNA: TGTGCCAGCTCGACTAGCGGGGGGGCAACCTACGAGCAGTACTTC. As protein: CASSTSGGATYEQYF. The whole variable domain, filled in from reference TRBV7-2 and TRBJ2-7, reads GAGVSQSPSNKVTEKGKDVELRCDPISGHTALYWYRQSLGQGLEFLIYFQGNSAPDKSGLPSDRFSAERTGGSVSTLTIQRTQQEDSAVYLCASSTSGGATYEQYFGPGTRLTVT.

This clone was seen only a few times. The genes are TRBV4-3 and TRBJ2-3, with TRBD2 matching 14 bases. Germline-derived CDR1 and CDR2 are LGHNA and YSLEER. This CDR3 has 15 amino acids. V gave up 3 bases and J gave up 4 bases; unmatched junction bases: 0. CDR3 amino acids: CASSQGLAGADTQYF. The CDR3 DNA reads as TGCGCCAGCAGCCAGGGACTAGCGGGGGCAGATACGCAGTATTTT.

V usage is TRBV7-8 and J usage is TRBJ2-6; D not resolved. The CDR3 has 15 residues. V shed 4 bases and J shed 0 bases, with 7 bases lying between them. Per the germline V gene, CDR1 is SGHVS and CDR2 is FQNEAQ. The DNA for the CDR3 is TGTGCCAGCAGCTCGAGGAGCTCTGGGGCCAACGTCCTGACTTTC. As protein: CASSSRSSGANVLTF.

The chain carries TRBV6-5 and TRBJ1-5, with a possible D match to TRBD1 (6 bases). The CDR3 totals 14 residues. V lost 5 bases and J 2 bases, leaving 10 bases between the germline ends. From germline, CDR1 is MNHEY and CDR2 SVGAGI. DNA for the CDR3: TGTGCCAGCAGTCCAGGGGTGGGCAATCAGCCCCAGCATTTT. This gives the protein CASSPGVGNQPQHF.

This clone has a handful of counts. The chain is built from TRBV19 and TRBJ2-6; maybe TRBD2 (5 bases). This CDR3 has 18 residues. The ends were cut back, 3 bases at V and 0 bases at J, with 15 bases in the middle. Germline V gene data show CDR1 as LNHDA and CDR2 as SQIVND (reference sequence). CDR3 sequence reads: CASSISEGSASGANVLTF. The CDR3 bases are TGTGCCAGTAGTATTAGTGAGGGATCTGCCTCTGGGGCCAACGTCCTGACTTTC.